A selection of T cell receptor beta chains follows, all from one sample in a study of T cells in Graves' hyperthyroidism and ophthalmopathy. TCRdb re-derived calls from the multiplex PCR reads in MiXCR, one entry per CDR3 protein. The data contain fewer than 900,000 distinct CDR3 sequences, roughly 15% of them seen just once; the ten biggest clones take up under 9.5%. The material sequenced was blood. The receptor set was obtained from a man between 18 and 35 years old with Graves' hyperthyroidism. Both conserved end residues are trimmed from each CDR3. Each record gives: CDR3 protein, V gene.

CDR3: ASNPLFSGNTIY
V: TRBV6-2/TRBV6-3

CDR3: ASSHRSGAENEQF
V: TRBV7-3

CDR3: ASNPSNQPQH
V: TRBV19

CDR3: ASSQGAGPYEQY
V: TRBV7-9

CDR3: ASSFLTDSYEQY
V: TRBV28

CDR3: ATSDSGTHYEQY
V: TRBV24-1

CDR3: SVEHGDYEQY
V: TRBV29-1

CDR3: SARTGLAGWGNIQY
V: TRBV20-1

CDR3: ASSLPPGGISGANVLT
V: TRBV4-1

CDR3: SARDRGRLNTEAF
V: TRBV20-1

CDR3: SARDPVEGTAGELF
V: TRBV20-1

CDR3: ASTGTGGNEAF
V: TRBV9

CDR3: SAREGARLVYEQY
V: TRBV20-1

CDR3: SVEDFKGGANIQY
V: TRBV29-1

CDR3: AISDPGGYTEAF
V: TRBV10-3

CDR3: ASRAGGGADTQY
V: TRBV5-1

CDR3: ASSPAGVARTYEQY
V: TRBV28

CDR3: ASQGAGSEKLF
V: TRBV11-3

CDR3: ASSRRASNEKLF
V: TRBV3-1

CDR3: ASSLVGDSYEQY
V: TRBV7-9

CDR3: SAPSGLAVEETQY
V: TRBV20-1

CDR3: ASSPGTGKRANVLT
V: TRBV7-2

CDR3: ASRSRDTEAF
V: TRBV6-1

CDR3: ASSLGGADNQPQH
V: TRBV5-1

CDR3: ASSYRASSNTQY
V: TRBV6-5

CDR3: ATSDLATSGSGNEQF
V: TRBV24-1

CDR3: ASRILGAQETQY
V: TRBV5-1

CDR3: ASSGFPGVGTGEQF
V: TRBV6-1

CDR3: ASSPLRTAPTNTGELF
V: TRBV3-1

CDR3: ASSPLGRVGTNYGYT
V: TRBV7-9

CDR3: ASSPSLAEKRYEQY
V: TRBV3-1

CDR3: AGTAGYRETQY
V: TRBV2

CDR3: ASSKGTVSNQPQH
V: TRBV6-1

CDR3: ASSQTRPYTDTQY
V: TRBV11-2

CDR3: ASSLPRTGIVSYEQY
V: TRBV28

CDR3: ASSLDRGALANYGYT
V: TRBV7-2